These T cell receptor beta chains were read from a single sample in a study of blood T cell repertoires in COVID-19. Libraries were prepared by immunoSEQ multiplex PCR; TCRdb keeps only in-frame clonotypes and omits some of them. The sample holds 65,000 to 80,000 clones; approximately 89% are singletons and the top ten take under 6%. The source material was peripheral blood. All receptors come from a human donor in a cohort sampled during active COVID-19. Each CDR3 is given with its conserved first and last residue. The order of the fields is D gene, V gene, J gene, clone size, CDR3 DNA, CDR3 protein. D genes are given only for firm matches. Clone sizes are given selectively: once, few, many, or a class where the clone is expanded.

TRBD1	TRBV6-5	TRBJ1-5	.	TGTGCCAGCAGTTACTCGAGTACAGGGGGGGGTCAGCCCCAGCATTTT	CASSYSSTGGGQPQHF
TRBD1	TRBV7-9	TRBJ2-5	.	TGTGCCAGCAGCACCGAGGGACAGGGGAATGAGTACTTC	CASSTEGQGNEYF
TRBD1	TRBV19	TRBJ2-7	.	TGTGCCAGTAGTCCCGGACAGGTGATGGGCTACGAGCAGTACTTC	CASSPGQVMGYEQYF
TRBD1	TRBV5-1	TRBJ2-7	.	TGCGCCAGCAGCTTGGTTGGGACAGGGGGCTTCTACGAGCAGTACTTC	CASSLVGTGGFYEQYF
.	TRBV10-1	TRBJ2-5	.	TGCGCCAGACCGGTATCCAGGGCAGAGACCCAGTACTTC	CARPVSRAETQYF
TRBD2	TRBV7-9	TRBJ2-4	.	TGTGCCAGCAGCTTCCGCGGGGGTTTAGCCAAAAACATTCAGTACTTC	CASSFRGGLAKNIQYF
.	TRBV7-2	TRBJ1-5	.	TGTGCCAGCAGCTTACTCTTTCCCAATCAGCCCCAGCATTTT	CASSLLFPNQPQHF
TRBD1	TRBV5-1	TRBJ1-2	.	TGCGCCAGCTCCGTCGCCGGGACAGGCAGGGCAGGGGGCTACACCTTC	CASSVAGTGRAGGYTF
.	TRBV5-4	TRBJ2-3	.	TGTGCCAGCAGCTTGGTTGGCGGGGCCCACGGGGGAGATACGCAGTATTTT	CASSLVGGAHGGDTQYF
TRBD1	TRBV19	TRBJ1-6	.	TGTGCCAGTAGTATTTCTGGACAGGGAAAATCACCCCTCCACTTT	CASSISGQGKSPLHF
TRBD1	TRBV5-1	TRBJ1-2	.	TGCGCCAGCAGCTTGGCGACAGGGGACACCTATGGCTACACCTTC	CASSLATGDTYGYTF
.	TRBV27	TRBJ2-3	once	TGTGCCAGCAGTCGACGCCTAGACGGCACAGATACGCAGTATTTT	CASSRRLDGTDTQYF
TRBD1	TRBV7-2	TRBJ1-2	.	TGTGCCAGCAGCTTAGACAGGGGGCTCTATGGCTACACCTTC	CASSLDRGLYGYTF
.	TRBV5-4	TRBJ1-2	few	TGTGCCAGCAGCTCAGACTTCGGCTATGGCTACACCTTC	CASSSDFGYGYTF
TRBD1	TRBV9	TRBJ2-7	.	TGTGCCAGCAGCGTGACAGGGGACTCCTACGAGCAGTACTTC	CASSVTGDSYEQYF
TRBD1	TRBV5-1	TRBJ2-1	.	TGCGCCAGCAGCCAGGGACAGGGGAGCGATGAGCAGTTCTTC	CASSQGQGSDEQFF
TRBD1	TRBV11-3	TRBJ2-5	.	TGTGCCAGCAGCTTCCCCGAGACAGGGTGGCAAGAGACCCAGTACTTC	CASSFPETGWQETQYF
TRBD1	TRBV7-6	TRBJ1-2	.	TGTGCCAGCAGCGACGAGACAGGGACAGGGGGCAACTATGGCTACACCTTC	CASSDETGTGGNYGYTF
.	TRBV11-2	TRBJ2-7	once	TGTGCCAGCAGCTTAGATGGCGGGACTCCTCACAGGTACGAGCAGTACTTC	CASSLDGGTPHRYEQYF
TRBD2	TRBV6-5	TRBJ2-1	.	TGTGCCAGCACCCGGGGACTAGCGGGGGGAAATGAGCAGTTCTTC	CASTRGLAGGNEQFF
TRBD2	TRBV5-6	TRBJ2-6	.	TGTGCCAGCAGCCCGGGGGGGCCTGGGGCCAACGTCCTGACTTTC	CASSPGGPGANVLTF
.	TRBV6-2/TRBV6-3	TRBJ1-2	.	TGTGCCAGCAGTTACTCGGGAGGGCCCCGTGGCTACACCTTC	CASSYSGGPRGYTF
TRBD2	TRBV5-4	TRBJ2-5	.	TGTGCCAGCAGCCCGACTAGCGGGGGAGCACAAGAGACCCAGTACTTC	CASSPTSGGAQETQYF
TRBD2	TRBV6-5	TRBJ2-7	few	TGTGCCAGCAGCCGACTAGCGGGGGGGTACGAGCAGTACTTC	CASSRLAGGYEQYF
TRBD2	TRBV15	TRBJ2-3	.	TGTGCCACCAGCTCCCGGACTAGCGAAATGGGAGATACGCAGTATTTT	CATSSRTSEMGDTQYF
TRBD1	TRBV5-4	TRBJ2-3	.	TGTGCCAGCAGCTCGGGACAGGGAGGAGGTACGCAGTATTTT	CASSSGQGGGTQYF
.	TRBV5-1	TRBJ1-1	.	TGCGCCAGCAGCCCCCCAGGCGGGACTGAAGCTTTCTTT	CASSPPGGTEAFF
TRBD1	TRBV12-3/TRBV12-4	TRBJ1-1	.	TGTGCCAGCAGAGCGACAGGGGGCTCTGAAGCTTTCTTT	CASRATGGSEAFF
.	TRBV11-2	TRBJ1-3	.	TGTGCCAGCGGGCGTACGACAGGTTCTGGAAACACCATATATTTT	CASGRTTGSGNTIYF
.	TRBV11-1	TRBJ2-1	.	TGTGCCAGCAGCCGTCAGGGTAGCTCCTACAATGAGCAGTTCTTC	CASSRQGSSYNEQFF
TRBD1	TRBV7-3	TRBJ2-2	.	TGTGCCAGCAGCTTACTCGGGACAGGACACACCGGGGAGCTGTTTTTT	CASSLLGTGHTGELFF
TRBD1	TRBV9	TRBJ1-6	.	TGTGCCAGCAGCCCCCAGGGACAGGCAAATTCACCCCTCCACTTT	CASSPQGQANSPLHF
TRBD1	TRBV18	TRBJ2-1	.	TGTGCCAGCTCACCGGGGACAGGGAGACACAATGAGCAGTTCTTC	CASSPGTGRHNEQFF
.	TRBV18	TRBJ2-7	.	TGTGCCAGCTCACTAAGGCGGGTAGGGCTATCCTACGAGCAGTACTTC	CASSLRRVGLSYEQYF
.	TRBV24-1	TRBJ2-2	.	TGTGCCACCAGTGATGGGTCTTTGGGAGGTGCCGGGGAGCTGTTTTTT	CATSDGSLGGAGELFF
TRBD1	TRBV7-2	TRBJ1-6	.	TGTGCCAGCAGCTTAACGGGACAGGGCGCCTCACCCCTCCACTTT	CASSLTGQGASPLHF